The 16 T cell receptor beta chains below all came from one sample that was sequenced in a study of blood T cell repertoires in COVID-19. Only in-frame clones appear in the TCRdb table, and some are missing; sequencing was by immunoSEQ multiplex PCR. The sample yields under 150,000 clones, over 85% seen once. The material sequenced was peripheral blood. These receptors all come from a man between 50 and 59 years old with active COVID-19.

This clone has just a few counts. The rearrangement joins TRBV12-3 or TRBV12-4 to TRBJ1-5, with D unresolved. This CDR3 region has 13 residues. Trimming took 4 bases from V and 2 from J, leaving 6 bases between them. The CDR3 DNA is TGTGCCAGCAGTTACCGGGGCAATCAGCCCCAGCATTTT. Its translation: CASSYRGNQPQHF.

This chain connects TRBV5-1 to TRBJ2-5; tentatively, D is TRBD1 (5 bases). V was pared by 0 bases and J by 5 bases, with 14 bases between. Per the germline V gene, CDR1 is SGHRS and CDR2 is YFSETQ. The CDR3 contains 15 residues. The CDR3 DNA is TGCGCCAGCAGCTTGGTGGGGCTCGAGACGGAGACCCAGTACTTC. This codes for CASSLVGLETETQYF.

The rearrangement uses TRBV6-1 and TRBJ1-5, with D perhaps TRBD1 (5 bases). There are 14 residues in the CDR3. V lost 2 bases, J lost 6 bases, and 11 bases lay in between. Per germline, CDR1 MNHNS and CDR2 SASEGT. In DNA form, the CDR3 reads TGTGCCAGCAGTGAAACCAGGGTCGCTCAGCCCCAGCATTTT. Its protein product is CASSETRVAQPQHF.

This chain connects TRBV2 to TRBJ1-6; D is uncertain. CDR1 and CDR2 (germline): SNHLY, FYNNEI. Trimming pared 3 bases from V and 2 bases from J, leaving 11 bases between. The CDR3 length is 16 residues. Here the CDR3 DNA reads TGTGCCAGCAGTGATGGTAGATTCCCCTATAATTCACCCCTCCACTTT. Amino acid sequence: CASSDGRFPYNSPLHF.

The chain joins TRBV4-2 to TRBJ2-1; 10 bases match TRBD2. The CDR3 extends over 16 amino acids. CDR1 and CDR2 (germline): LGHNA, YNFKEQ. After removal of 1 base from V and 4 bases from J, the junction contained 4 bases not matched to a gene. The CDR3 here is CASSQVLLAGYNEQFF. The CDR3 nucleotides read TGTGCCAGCAGCCAAGTTCTACTAGCGGGGTACAATGAGCAGTTCTTC.

This clone was counted between two and nine times. V and J are TRBV2 and TRBJ1-4, with a weak D call TRBD1 (6 bases). Trimming took 2 bases from V and 0 from J, leaving 10 bases between them. The germline V gene has CDR1 SNHLY and CDR2 FYNNEI. CDR3 size: 16 residues. The CDR3 sequence is CASSETGTTTNEKLFF. CDR3 DNA sequence: TGTGCCAGCAGTGAAACGGGGACAACAACTAATGAAAAACTGTTTTTT. Variable domain in full (rest from reference TRBV2 and TRBJ1-4): EPEVTQTPSHQVTQMGQEVILRCVPISNHLYFYWYRQILGQKVEFLVSFYNNEISEKSEIFDDQFSVERPDGSNFTLKIRSTKLEDSAMYFCASSETGTTTNEKLFFGSGTQLSVL.

This chain uses TRBV7-6 with TRBJ2-6; a weak D match, TRBD1 (6 bases). From germline, CDR1 is SGHVS and CDR2 FNYEAQ. This CDR3 has 16 residues. The V gene lost 2 bases and the J gene lost 0 bases, with 8 bases spanning the gap. The CDR3 sequence: CASSLSGASGANVLTF. The CDR3 nucleotides are TGTGCCAGCAGCTTATCAGGGGCCTCTGGGGCCAACGTCCTGACTTTC. The full variable domain, rest sourced from reference TRBV7-6 and TRBJ2-6, is GAGVSQSPRYKVTKRGQDVALRCDPISGHVSLYWYRQALGQGPEFLTYFNYEAQQDKSGLPNDRFSAERPEGSISTLTIQRTEQRDSAMYRCASSLSGASGANVLTFGAGSRLTVL.

The J gene is TRBJ1-2, the V gene TRBV3-1 (or the pseudogene TRBV3-2); TRBD1 aligns across 9 bases. Germline lookup yields CDR1 LGHDT and CDR2 YNNKEL (reference sequence). Unmatched junction bases numbered 6, after V lost 5 bases and J lost 5 bases. The CDR3 covers 14 residues. DNA of the CDR3: TGTGCCAGCAGCTTGTCGACAGGGGGGTATGGCTACACCTTC. Translated, it gives CASSLSTGGYGYTF.

V usage is TRBV24-1 and J usage is TRBJ1-2; D gene ambiguous. The CDR3 loop spans 13 amino acids. Germline assignment: CDR1 KGHDR and CDR2 SFDVKD. V lost 3 bases, J lost 5 bases, and 9 bases lay in between. The CDR3 bases are TGTGCCACCAGTGATCCTCCGGGGTATGGCTACACCTTC. Protein product: CATSDPPGYGYTF.

This rearrangement joins TRBV28 to TRBJ2-7, with 10 bases identical to TRBD1. With 5 bases clipped from V and 4 bases from J, the junction kept 8 bases outside the gene matches. The CDR3 is made up of 15 amino acids. The germline gives CDR1 MDHEN, CDR2 SYDVKM. The CDR3 nucleotides are TGTGCCAGCAGTCACCCCGGGACAGGGGAGTACGAGCAGTACGTC. This codes for CASSHPGTGEYEQYV.

The chain uses TRBV5-1 and TRBJ2-2; 12 bases match TRBD2. Germline V gives CDR1 SGHRS, CDR2 YFSETQ. Unmatched junction bases numbered 7, after V lost 7 bases and J lost 6 bases. This CDR3 has 15 residues. The CDR3 region is CASLLLAGGPGELFF. The CDR3 bases are TGCGCCAGCCTGCTGCTAGCGGGAGGGCCCGGGGAGCTGTTTTTT.

The rearrangement links TRBV12-3 or TRBV12-4 to TRBJ2-3; tentatively, D is TRBD2 (7 bases). V was shortened by 3 bases and J by 13 bases, with 17 bases between the two germline ends. The CDR3 contains 13 residues. The CDR3 spells CASSFAGADWEYF. DNA of the CDR3: TGTGCCAGCAGTTTTGCGGGGGCCGACTGGGAGTATTTT.

V is TRBV5-1 and J is TRBJ2-3, with D maybe TRBD1 (6 bases). The V gene lost 5 bases and the J gene lost 0 bases, with 13 bases spanning the gap. Germline V CDR1 and CDR2: SGHRS, YFSETQ. The CDR3 totals 15 residues. CDR3 nucleotides: TGCGCCAGCAGGATCACAGGGCTTAGCACAGATACGCAGTATTTT. It translates to CASRITGLSTDTQYF.

This clone was observed a single time. The chain couples TRBV4-2 to TRBJ2-1, with 7 nucleotides matching TRBD2. The germline gives CDR1 LGHNA, CDR2 YNFKEQ. The CDR3 consists of 17 residues. V lost 4 bases and J lost 4; bases outside the gene matches: 13. The CDR3 loop is CASSLDIDGGGYNEQFF. For the CDR3, the DNA is TGTGCCAGCAGCCTTGACATAGATGGCGGGGGTTACAATGAGCAGTTCTTC.

The chain has TRBV19 and TRBJ2-3, with a weak D call TRBD2 (6 bases). V was cut by 7 bases and J by 1 base, with 12 bases left in between. The length of the CDR3 is 14 residues. Germline lookup yields CDR1 LNHDA and CDR2 SQIVND (reference sequence). CDR3 nucleotides: TGTGCCAGTATGGCGGGGCTGGGCACAGATACGCAGTATTTT. The encoded protein is CASMAGLGTDTQYF.

The chain employs TRBV6-5 and TRBJ1-2, with a weak D call TRBD1 (5 bases). Germline V lookup: CDR1 MNHEY, CDR2 SVGAGI. V lost 7 bases to trimming and J lost 8 bases, with 14 bases between them. This CDR3 is built from 12 residues. The CDR3 sequence is CASMGLLRGYTF. CDR3 nucleotides: TGTGCCAGCATGGGACTCCTACGCGGCTACACCTTC.